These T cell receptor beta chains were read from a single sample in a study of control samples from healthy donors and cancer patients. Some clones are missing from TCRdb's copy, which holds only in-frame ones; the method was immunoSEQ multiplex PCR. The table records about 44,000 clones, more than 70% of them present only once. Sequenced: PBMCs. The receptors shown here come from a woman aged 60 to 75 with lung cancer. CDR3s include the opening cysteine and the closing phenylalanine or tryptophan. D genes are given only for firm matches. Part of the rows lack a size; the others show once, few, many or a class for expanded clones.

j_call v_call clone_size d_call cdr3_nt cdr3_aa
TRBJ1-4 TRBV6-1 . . TGTGCCAGCAGTGAAATCGACGGGCGGGAAAAACTGTTTTTT CASSEIDGREKLFF
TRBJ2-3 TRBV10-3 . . TGTGCCATCAGTGATCCAGATACGCAGTATTTT CAISDPDTQYF
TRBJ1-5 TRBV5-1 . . TGCGCCAGCAGCGCCGGGACTCAGCCCAATCAGCCCCAGCATTTT CASSAGTQPNQPQHF
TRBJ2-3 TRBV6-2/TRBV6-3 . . TGTGCCAGCAGTTTCCCGATAGGTTCTAGCACAGATACGCAGTATTTT CASSFPIGSSTDTQYF
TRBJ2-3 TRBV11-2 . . TGTGCCAGCAGCTTACGGGGTGTTGGGGCCAGCACAGATACGCAGTATTTT CASSLRGVGASTDTQYF
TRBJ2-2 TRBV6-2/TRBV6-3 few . TGTGCCAGCAGTTTCCTCTCTCGGACCGGGGAGCTGTTTTTT CASSFLSRTGELFF
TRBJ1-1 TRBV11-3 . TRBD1 TGTGCCAGCAGCTTTGACAGGGGCGACACTGAAGCTTTCTTT CASSFDRGDTEAFF
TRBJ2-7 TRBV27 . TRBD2 TGTGCCAGCAGTTTATCACTAGCGGGCTCCTACGAGCAGTACTTC CASSLSLAGSYEQYF
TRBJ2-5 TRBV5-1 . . TGCGCCAGCATGCAACGGGGGGACAGAGGCCAAGAGACCCAGTACTTC CASMQRGDRGQETQYF
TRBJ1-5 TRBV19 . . TGTGCCAGTAGTAGAAACACCAATAGGGCGGATCAGCCCCAGCATTTT CASSRNTNRADQPQHF
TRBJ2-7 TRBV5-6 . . TGTGCCAGCAGCTGGCGGAACAGGGCGCGGGGCTACGAGCAGTACTTC CASSWRNRARGYEQYF
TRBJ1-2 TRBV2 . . TGTGCCAGCAGTGGCGGGCGAAATACGGTACTCTATGGCTACACCTTC CASSGGRNTVLYGYTF
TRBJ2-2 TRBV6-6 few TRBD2 TGTGCCGCCTCCGGGACTAGCGCCGGCACCGGGGAGCTGTTTTTT CAASGTSAGTGELFF
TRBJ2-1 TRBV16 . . TGTGCCAGCAGCCCCTATCCGGCGAATGAGCAGTTCTTC CASSPYPANEQFF
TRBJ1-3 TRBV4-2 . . TGTGCCAGCAGCCAAGCTGCCACAGTTGCCGGAAACACCATATATTTT CASSQAATVAGNTIYF
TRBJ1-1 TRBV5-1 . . TGCGCCAGCAGCTTCGAGGGGCGGGGAACTGAAGCTTTCTTT CASSFEGRGTEAFF
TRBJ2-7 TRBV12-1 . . TGTGCCAGCAGCTTCCCCTCCCCCGAGGCGGGACCCCACTACTACGAGCAGTACTTC CASSFPSPEAGPHYYEQYF
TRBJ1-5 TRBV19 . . TGTGCCAGTAGTATTATTACAGGGATGAAGCCCCAGCATTTT CASSIITGMKPQHF
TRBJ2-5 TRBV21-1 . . TGTGCCAGCAGCAAAGAAAGGGCAGGGGGGAGAGAATCCGTAGTCCAAGAGACCCAGTACTTC CASSKERAGGRESVVQETQYF